This record concerns one T cell receptor (beta chain) sequence. Its antigen is unknown. This entry comes from a study of cytomegalovirus exposure and HLA in healthy donors. General study findings and limits: Cytomegalovirus status was reportedly diagnosed by the classifier with high sensitivity and specificity.

The germline CDR1 and CDR2 sequences are MNHNY and SVGAGI (reference sequence). V was clipped by 6 bases and J by 0 bases, with 11 bases between them. This CDR3 contains 15 residues. With 60 Vbeta and 13 Jbeta primers, the PCR was carried out. Assay used: immunoSEQ multiplex PCR; TCRdb lists only in-frame clones, some missing. The table shows fewer than 120,000 clones, with 70% to 90% occurring only once. Material for sequencing was PBMCs. V is TRBV6-6 and J is TRBJ1-4; no firm D call. This TCR derives from a man aged 35-49 years in good health and CMV-seronegative. The CDR3 DNA reads TGTGCCAGCAGATATCGGGGTGCAACTAATGAAAAACTGTTTTTT. This codes for CASRYRGATNEKLFF.